This entry features one TCR beta chain sequence. Its antigen remains unidentified. This entry is derived from a study of blood T cells in healthy people across ages. Regarding the study as a whole: Roughly linear age-related decline in beta diversity appeared, significant by age around 38. Reliance upon unsorted PBMCs precluded definitive naive versus antigen-experienced comparison.

With each sample, at least 5 micrograms of total RNA were extracted. Alongside a J-beta primer mix, a sample-barcoded 5' primer served in a second PCR lasting 7 to 11 cycles. Each cDNA molecule was tagged by a template-switch adaptor with 12 random nucleotides. One entry per CDR3 protein results from TCRdb running MiXCR on the 5' RACE reads. Among 1 million or so distinct CDR3 sequences listed, 45% were seen once. The sample taken for sequencing was blood. The TCR comes from a woman aged 60 to 75 in good health.

In DNA, the CDR3 is TGTGCCAGTGCGAAGGATGAACTCTACGAGCAGTACTTC. This translates into CASAKDELYEQYF. V is TRBV2 and J is TRBJ2-7; D uncertain. The CDR3 loop spans 13 amino acids. V lost 9 bases, J lost 3 bases, and 15 bases lay in between. Germline CDR1 SNHLY, CDR2 FYNNEI.